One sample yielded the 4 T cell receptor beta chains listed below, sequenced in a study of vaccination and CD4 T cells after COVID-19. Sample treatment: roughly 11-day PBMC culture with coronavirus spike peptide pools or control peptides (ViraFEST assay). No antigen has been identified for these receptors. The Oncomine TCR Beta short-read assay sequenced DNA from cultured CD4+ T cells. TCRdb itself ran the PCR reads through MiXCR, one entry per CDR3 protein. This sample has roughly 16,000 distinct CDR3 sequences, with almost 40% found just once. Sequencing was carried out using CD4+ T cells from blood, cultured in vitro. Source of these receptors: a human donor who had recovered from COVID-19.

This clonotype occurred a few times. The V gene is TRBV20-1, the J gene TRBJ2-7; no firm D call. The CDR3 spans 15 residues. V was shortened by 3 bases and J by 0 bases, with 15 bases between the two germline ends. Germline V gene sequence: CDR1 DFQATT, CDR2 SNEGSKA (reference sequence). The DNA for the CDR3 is TGCAGTGCTAGCCTAACAGCGCGGATCTCCTACGAGCAGTACTTC. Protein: CSASLTARISYEQYF.

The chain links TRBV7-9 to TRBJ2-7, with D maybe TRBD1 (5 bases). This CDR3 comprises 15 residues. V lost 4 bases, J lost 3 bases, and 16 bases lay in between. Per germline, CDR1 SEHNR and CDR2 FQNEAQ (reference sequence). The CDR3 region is CASSSTDSRSYEQYF. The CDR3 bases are TGTGCCAGCAGCTCGACAGATTCAAGGAGCTACGAGCAGTACTTC.

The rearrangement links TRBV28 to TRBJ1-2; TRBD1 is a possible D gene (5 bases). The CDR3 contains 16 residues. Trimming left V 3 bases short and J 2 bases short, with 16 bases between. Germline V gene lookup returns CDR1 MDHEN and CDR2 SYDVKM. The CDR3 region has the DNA TGTGCCAGCAGTTTTGGAGGGGCTAAAGGAAACTATGGCTACACCTTC. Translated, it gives CASSFGGAKGNYGYTF.

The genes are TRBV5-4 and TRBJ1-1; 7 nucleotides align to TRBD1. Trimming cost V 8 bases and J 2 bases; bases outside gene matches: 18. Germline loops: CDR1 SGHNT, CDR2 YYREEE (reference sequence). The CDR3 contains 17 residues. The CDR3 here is CASTPRWDRAHNTEAFF. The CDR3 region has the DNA TGTGCCAGTACCCCAAGGTGGGACAGAGCCCATAACACTGAAGCTTTCTTT.